What follows are 9 T cell receptor beta chains derived from one specimen sequenced in a study of T cell responses to AZD1222 COVID-19 vaccine (dated by TCRdb to the early 2020s). The library was built by means of the immunoSEQ multiplex PCR assay. Entries here come from immuneACCESS through TCRdb and include only in-frame sequences with V and J called. Some clones fail to appear in such tables; in the studies checked, an unresolved V gene covers under half of the shortfall, and the cause of the remainder is unknown. In this sample the table shows 100,000 or so clones, about nine tenths of which occur a single time. The top ten constitute about 1.5% of the sample. Per the publication, the time point label means: baseline before first vaccination. The sample was peripheral blood, taken on day 0 of AZD1222 vaccination. All receptors come from an adult in good health.

V usage is TRBV7-9 and J usage is TRBJ2-7, with D tentatively TRBD1 (6 bases). The CDR3 has 12 amino acids. CDR1 SEHNR and CDR2 FQNEAQ come from the germline V gene (reference sequence). The V and J ends lost 1 base and 5 bases respectively, with 6 bases between them. As DNA, the CDR3 is TGTGCCAGCAGCTTAGACAGGGACGAGCAGTACTTC. It yields the protein CASSLDRDEQYF.

The chain recombines TRBV6-1 with TRBJ1-5; 8 bases match TRBD1. Germline-derived CDR1 and CDR2 are MNHNS and SASEGT. With V trimmed by 2 bases and J by 4 bases, 4 bases remained unmatched. The CDR3 runs to 15 residues. In DNA, the CDR3 is TGTGCCAGCAGTGAACGTAGACAGGGGAATCAGCCCCAGCATTTT. It is translated as CASSERRQGNQPQHF.

J is TRBJ2-7 and V is TRBV18, with 7 bases matching TRBD2. From germline, CDR1 is KGHSH and CDR2 LQKENI. The trim removed 5 bases at V and 3 bases at J, leaving 1 base unmatched. This CDR3 has 12 residues. The CDR3 sequence: CASSAGVYEQYF. CDR3 DNA sequence: TGTGCCAGCTCAGCGGGGGTCTACGAGCAGTACTTC.

This clone is a singleton in its sample. The CDR3 sequence is CASSQAGGLNEQFF. The CDR3 nucleotides read TGTGCCAGCAGCCAAGCGGGGGGCCTGAATGAGCAGTTCTTC. The rearrangement uses TRBV3-1 (or the pseudogene TRBV3-2) and TRBJ2-1; a weak D match, TRBD2 (7 bases). With 1 base removed from V and 7 bases from J, the gap between germline ends came to 11 bases. The CDR3 runs 14 residues. Germline CDR1 LGHDT, CDR2 YNNKEL (reference sequence).

J is TRBJ1-1 and V is TRBV6-2 or TRBV6-3; 8 nucleotides align to TRBD1. Germline trimming cut 0 bases from V and 4 bases from J; bases unmatched to any gene: 7. Germline lookup yields CDR1 MNHEY and CDR2 SVGEGT. This CDR3 is 16 amino acids long. The CDR3 spells CASSYSPTGAGTEAFF. CDR3 DNA sequence: TGTGCCAGCAGTTACTCGCCGACAGGGGCGGGCACTGAAGCTTTCTTT.

The chain has TRBV5-6 and TRBJ1-5, with D possibly matching TRBD1 (5 bases). CDR1 SGHDT and CDR2 YYEEEE come from the germline V gene. The CDR3 extends over 13 amino acids. Trimming cost V 4 bases and J 5 bases, with 10 bases left between them. The CDR3 loop is CASSPRGDQPQHF. The CDR3 DNA reads as TGTGCCAGCAGCCCGAGGGGTGATCAGCCCCAGCATTTT.

The genes are TRBV15 and TRBJ2-5; D remains ambiguous. The ends were cut back, 0 bases at V and 1 base at J, with 6 bases in the middle. The CDR3 totals 14 residues. CDR1 and CDR2 from the germline V gene are LNHNV and YYDKDF (reference sequence). The CDR3 protein is CATSRDPIQETQYF. The DNA for the CDR3 is TGTGCCACCAGCAGAGATCCAATCCAAGAGACCCAGTACTTC.

The chain combines TRBV4-1 with TRBJ2-3; TRBD2 agrees at 11 bases. The CDR3 loop spans 18 amino acids. Germline V CDR1 and CDR2: MGHRA, YSYEKL. Germline trimming cut 4 bases from V and 2 bases from J; bases unmatched to any gene: 11. The CDR3 spells CASSRIPPGLAATDTQYF. DNA of the CDR3: TGCGCCAGCAGCCGAATACCGCCGGGACTAGCGGCCACAGATACGCAGTATTTT.

This chain connects TRBV2 to TRBJ1-4; D call uncertain. Trimming removed 5 bases at V and 2 bases at J, with 3 bases between. CDR1 is SNHLY, CDR2 FYNNEI, per germline. The CDR3 spans 12 residues. CDR3 nucleotide sequence: TGTGCCAGCAGTCGCACTAATGAAAAACTGTTTTTT. This translates into CASSRTNEKLFF. The full variable domain, completed using reference TRBV2 and TRBJ1-4, is EPEVTQTPSHQVTQMGQEVILRCVPISNHLYFYWYRQILGQKVEFLVSFYNNEISEKSEIFDDQFSVERPDGSNFTLKIRSTKLEDSAMYFCASSRTNEKLFFGSGTQLSVL.